These 8 T cell receptor beta chains originate from one sample sequenced in a study of T cell changes during pregnancy in multiple sclerosis. The assay was immunoSEQ multiplex PCR, and TCRdb's table has in-frame clones only and misses some. The data contain approximately 58,000 clones, around 92% of them singletons. The source material was peripheral blood, sampled in the second trimester of pregnancy. The receptors here all came from a female donor in good health, enrolled as a control in a pregnancy study.

V and J are TRBV5-4 and TRBJ2-3; 12 bases line up with TRBD2. With 4 bases clipped from V and 6 bases from J, the junction kept 9 bases outside the gene matches. The length of the CDR3 is 16 residues. CDR1 and CDR2 from the germline V gene are SGHNT and YYREEE (reference sequence). The CDR3 is CASSTGLAGRHDTQYF. For the CDR3, the DNA is TGTGCCAGCAGCACAGGACTAGCGGGAAGACACGATACGCAGTATTTT.

The J gene is TRBJ2-3, the V gene TRBV5-8; 7 bases align to TRBD1. This CDR3 is 15 amino acids long. Per germline, CDR1 SGHTS and CDR2 YDEGEE. Germline trimming cut 5 bases from V and 2 bases from J; bases unmatched to any gene: 8. The CDR3 protein is CASSFGTVITDTQYF. The DNA for the CDR3 is TGTGCCAGCAGTTTCGGGACAGTAATCACAGATACGCAGTATTTT.

The chain employs TRBV6-5 and TRBJ1-2; TRBD1 might be the D (6 bases). V gave up 5 bases and J gave up 0 bases, with 10 bases separating them. The CDR3 is 14 residues long. Germline assignment: CDR1 MNHEY and CDR2 SVGAGI. In DNA form, the CDR3 reads TGTGCCAGCAGTGGGACAAATACTAACTATGGCTACACCTTC. It specifies CASSGTNTNYGYTF.

The V gene is TRBV7-2, the J gene TRBJ1-5; tentative D call: TRBD1 (5 bases). The CDR3 loop spans 17 amino acids. Germline V lookup: CDR1 SGHTA, CDR2 FQGNSA. V was shortened by 1 base and J by 1 base, with 14 bases between the two germline ends. The CDR3 spells CASSLGGWGASNQPQHF. The CDR3 coding sequence is TGTGCCAGCAGCTTAGGGGGCTGGGGCGCGAGCAATCAGCCCCAGCATTTT.

The chain has TRBV2 and TRBJ1-6; D remains unclear. Germline V gene lookup returns CDR1 SNHLY and CDR2 FYNNEI. There are 13 residues in the CDR3. V lost 3 bases and J 7 bases, leaving 7 bases between the germline ends. CDR3 sequence (DNA): TGTGCCAGCAGTGATCAGCGGAATTCACCCCTCCACTTT. Translation: CASSDQRNSPLHF.

The V gene is TRBV19, the J gene TRBJ1-2, with D possibly matching TRBD1 (5 bases). V lost 7 bases, J lost 3 bases, and 15 bases lay in between. CDR1 and CDR2 from the germline V gene are LNHDA and SQIVND (reference sequence). The CDR3 has 14 amino acids. DNA of the CDR3: TGTGCCAGTACTGTGGGGGGATGGGACTATGGCTACACCTTC. This sequence encodes CASTVGGWDYGYTF.

This rearrangement joins TRBV4-1 to TRBJ2-7; D is uncertain. With 0 bases removed from V and 6 bases from J, the gap between germline ends came to 12 bases. The CDR3 covers 14 residues. Germline values: CDR1 MGHRA, CDR2 YSYEKL. The CDR3 DNA reads TGCGCCAGCAGCCAAGATAGTGGTCCTTCCGAGCAGTACTTC. It yields the protein CASSQDSGPSEQYF.

This clone was found once. The chain uses TRBV27 and TRBJ1-4, with D tentatively TRBD1 (6 bases). CDR3 length equals 15 residues. Between the trimmed V and J ends, which lost 1 base and 8 bases, there was a span of 14 bases. Germline CDR1 reads MNHEY; CDR2 reads SMNVEV (reference sequence). The CDR3 coding sequence is TGTGCCAGCAGTTTATGGGCAGGGGTCGGGGAAAAACTGTTTTTT. It yields the protein CASSLWAGVGEKLFF.